These 30 T cell receptor beta chains were all obtained from the same sample, sequenced in a study of blood T cell repertoires in COVID-19. Produced via immunoSEQ multiplex PCR; TCRdb's table is partial and in-frame only. In the table there are approximately 12,000 clones, 82% of which are singletons. The sample taken for sequencing was peripheral blood. The source is a woman aged 55-69 years with acute or convalescent COVID-19.

The chain joins TRBV28 to TRBJ2-2, with TRBD1 identical over 10 bases. V was clipped by 10 bases and J by 6 bases; unmatched bases: 5. Germline CDR1 MDHEN, CDR2 SYDVKM. This CDR3 spans 13 amino acids. The CDR3 spells CANRDRGSGELFF. For the CDR3, the DNA is TGTGCCAACCGGGACAGGGGTTCCGGGGAGCTGTTTTTT. Supplemented by reference TRBV28 and TRBJ2-2, the full variable domain reads DVKVTQSSRYLVKRTGEKVFLECVQDMDHENMFWYRQDPGLGLRLIYFSYDVKMKEKGDIPEGYSVSREKKERFSLILESASTNQTSMYLCANRDRGSGELFFGEGSRLTVL.

The DNA of the CDR3 is TGTGCCAGCAGCAAAGGAACAGGGGAGGGCTACACCTTC. It specifies CASSKGTGEGYTF. The V gene is TRBV21-1, the J gene TRBJ1-2; the table's D gene call, TRBD1, was not cross checked with the DNA. TRBV21-1 is annotated as a pseudogene. This CDR3 spans 13 amino acids.

A few counts support this clone. The rearrangement uses TRBV5-6 and TRBJ2-1; 7 bases align to TRBD1. The CDR3 contains 16 residues. V dropped 1 base and J dropped 0; count of bases not matched to a gene: 4. Germline assignment: CDR1 SGHDT and CDR2 YYEEEE. In nucleotides, the CDR3 is TGTGCCAGCAGCTTGATTGGGGACAGCTCCTACAATGAGCAGTTCTTC. Protein product: CASSLIGDSSYNEQFF.

The J gene is TRBJ2-7, the V gene TRBV20-1; D unresolved. From germline, CDR1 is DFQATT and CDR2 SNEGSKA (reference sequence). The ends were cut back, 1 base at V and 4 bases at J, with 5 bases in the middle. The CDR3 is 11 amino acids. For the CDR3, the DNA is TGCAGTGCTAGAGCGACTTACGAGCAGTACTTC. It specifies CSARATYEQYF.

This clone has just a few counts. The chain has TRBV6-5 and TRBJ2-3; tentatively, D is TRBD1 (6 bases). Germline assignment: CDR1 MNHEY and CDR2 SVGAGI. Trimming took off 6 bases at V and 4 bases at J, with 11 bases between the two ends. CDR3 length equals 13 residues. The CDR3 protein is CASSRDNADTQYF. The CDR3 nucleotides are TGTGCCAGCAGCCGGGACAATGCAGATACGCAGTATTTT.

V usage is TRBV19 and J usage is TRBJ2-1; 9 bases match TRBD2. Looked up from germline, CDR1 is LNHDA and CDR2 is SQIVND (reference sequence). V was clipped by 0 bases and J by 2 bases; unmatched bases: 2. This CDR3 has 16 amino acids. The CDR3 loop reads CASSIDPSGAYNEQFF. The CDR3 DNA is TGTGCCAGTAGTATAGATCCTAGCGGGGCCTACAATGAGCAGTTCTTC.

The chain joins TRBV7-9 to TRBJ2-6; TRBD1 matches at 9 bases. With V trimmed by 5 bases and J by 2 bases, 10 bases remained unmatched. CDR1 SEHNR and CDR2 FQNEAQ come from the germline V gene (reference sequence). The CDR3 runs 18 residues. CDR3 sequence reads: CASSKGTGSQAGANVLTF. The DNA for the CDR3 is TGTGCCAGCAGCAAGGGGACAGGGAGCCAGGCTGGGGCCAACGTCCTGACTTTC. Using reference TRBV7-9 and TRBJ2-6 for the parts outside the CDR3, the full variable domain is DTGVSQNPRHKITKRGQNVTFRCDPISEHNRLYWYRQTLGQGPEFLTYFQNEAQLEKSRLLSDRFSAERPKGSFSTLEIQRTEQGDSAMYLCASSKGTGSQAGANVLTFGAGSRLTVL.

This clone was seen a single time. V is TRBV5-1 and J is TRBJ1-3; 8 positions match TRBD1. Germline CDR1 and CDR2: SGHRS and YFSETQ. This CDR3 comprises 15 residues. With 1 base clipped from V and 2 bases from J, the junction kept 2 bases outside the gene matches. The CDR3 loop reads CASSLSTGAGNTIYF. The CDR3 DNA reads as TGCGCCAGCAGCTTGTCGACAGGGGCTGGAAACACCATATATTTT.

The chain carries TRBV18 and TRBJ1-3; D gene unclear. There are 14 residues in the CDR3. V gave up 3 bases and J gave up 2 bases, with 8 bases separating them. Germline CDR1 reads KGHSH; CDR2 reads LQKENI. The chain's CDR3 is CASSPGGTGNTIYF. In nucleotides, the CDR3 is TGTGCCAGCTCACCGGGAGGGACTGGAAACACCATATATTTT.

The chain employs TRBV6-5 and TRBJ2-3; D unresolved. This CDR3 spans 15 amino acids. V dropped 6 bases and J dropped 2 bases, with 15 bases sitting between them. Looked up from germline, CDR1 is MNHEY and CDR2 is SVGAGI. This chain's CDR3 is CASRPRDTFTDTQYF. Here the CDR3 DNA reads TGTGCCAGCAGACCCCGTGACACATTCACAGATACGCAGTATTTT.

This rearrangement joins TRBV20-1 to TRBJ1-1; possibly TRBD1 for D (5 bases). The CDR3 has 10 amino acids. CDR1 and CDR2 from the germline V gene are DFQATT and SNEGSKA (reference sequence). The CDR3 protein is CSPRGVEAFF. Written as DNA, the CDR3 is TGCAGCCCACGGGGGGTTGAAGCTTTCTTT.

This chain joins TRBV10-1 and TRBJ1-1; TRBD1 matches at 9 bases. Germline CDR1 is WNHNN and CDR2 is SYGVQD (reference sequence). The V segment lost 5 bases and the J segment 3 bases; nucleotides outside the gene matches: 13. CDR3 length: 17 amino acids. The CDR3 DNA reads as TGCGCCAGCAGTTCTGGGACAGGGATCCTATGGGACACTGAAGCTTTCTTT. This gives the protein CASSSGTGILWDTEAFF.

J is TRBJ1-6 and V is TRBV5-8; the D gene is possibly TRBD1 (5 bases). CDR3 length equals 15 residues. The germline CDR1 and CDR2 sequences are SGHTS and YDEGEE. V was pared by 4 bases and J by 4 bases, with 12 bases between. The CDR3: CASSRGFLYNSPLHF. In nucleotides, the CDR3 is TGTGCCAGCAGCAGGGGTTTCCTATATAATTCACCCCTCCACTTT.

This clone was observed a single time. The chain carries TRBV6-5 and TRBJ1-1; D not resolved. The CDR3 runs 14 residues. V lost 4 bases, J lost 0 bases, and 9 bases lay in between. CDR1 and CDR2 (germline): MNHEY, SVGAGI. The CDR3, as DNA: TGTGCCAGCAGTTTTGCTGAGATGAACACTGAAGCTTTCTTT. Its protein product is CASSFAEMNTEAFF.

This chain uses TRBV28 with TRBJ2-7; D possibly corresponds to TRBD1 (5 bases). Germline values: CDR1 MDHEN, CDR2 SYDVKM. V lost 6 bases to trimming and J lost 2 bases, with 17 bases between them. This CDR3 is built from 15 residues. The CDR3 here is CASSIGHSGAYEQYF. CDR3 nucleotides: TGTGCCAGCAGCATCGGACACTCTGGGGCCTACGAGCAGTACTTC.

The chain couples TRBV7-9 to TRBJ1-1; TRBD1 matches 8 bases. CDR3 length equals 17 residues. The trim removed 5 bases at V and 3 bases at J, leaving 14 bases unmatched. CDR1 is SEHNR, CDR2 FQNEAQ, per germline (reference sequence). The chain's CDR3 is CASSPRTGNLRDTEAFF. The CDR3 nucleotides are TGTGCCAGCAGCCCTAGGACAGGGAATTTAAGGGACACTGAAGCTTTCTTT.

The chain couples TRBV28 to TRBJ2-1; the match to TRBD2 covers 11 bases. The CDR3 covers 14 residues. V gave up 7 bases and J gave up 4 bases; unmatched junction bases: 3. Germline CDR1 MDHEN, CDR2 SYDVKM. CDR3 amino acids: CASKTSGVYNEQFF. The CDR3 DNA reads as TGTGCCAGCAAGACTAGCGGGGTTTACAATGAGCAGTTCTTC.

V and J are TRBV5-6 and TRBJ1-2; D unresolved. The V gene's germline CDR1 is SGHDT and CDR2 YYEEEE. V gave up 4 bases and J gave up 9 bases, with 19 bases separating them. The CDR3 runs to 14 residues. CDR3 sequence (DNA): TGTGCCAGCAGCCCGCCCGGTCGAGTCGGTCGCTACACCTTC. Protein product: CASSPPGRVGRYTF.

This clone turned up a few times. The rearrangement joins TRBV11-3 to TRBJ2-7; D not resolved. V was trimmed by 0 bases and J by 6 bases, leaving 12 bases between them. The CDR3 sequence is 14 residues long. Germline V gene data show CDR1 as SGHNT and CDR2 as YENEEA. This CDR3 reads CASSLDRPLSEQYF. CDR3 nucleotide sequence: TGTGCCAGCAGCTTAGATCGCCCTCTAAGCGAGCAGTACTTC.

The CDR3 loop reads CASSLYTGTAGNTIYF. The CDR3 DNA reads as TGTGCCAGCAGTTTATATACCGGGACAGCTGGAAACACCATATATTTT. The J gene is TRBJ1-3, the V gene TRBV27; 7 bases are a match to TRBD1. With V trimmed by 1 base and J by 2 bases, 5 bases remained unmatched. The CDR3 covers 16 residues. The germline CDR1 and CDR2 sequences are MNHEY and SMNVEV (reference sequence).

The rearrangement joins TRBV6-5 to TRBJ1-6, with 7 bases lining up with TRBD1. Germline CDR1 is MNHEY and CDR2 is SVGAGI. This CDR3 is built from 13 residues. V lost 7 bases, J lost 6 bases, and 3 bases stayed unmatched. The CDR3: CASNNRGNSPLHF. The CDR3 DNA reads TGTGCCAGCAATAACAGGGGTAATTCACCCCTCCACTTT.

This clone was seen a single time. J is TRBJ1-4 and V is TRBV30; D is perhaps TRBD1 (6 bases). Germline lookup yields CDR1 GTSNPN and CDR2 SVGIG (reference sequence). The CDR3 runs 15 residues. V shed 3 bases and J shed 8 bases, with 19 bases lying between them. The CDR3 spells CAWRSGATRREKLFF. The CDR3 nucleotides read TGTGCCTGGAGATCAGGGGCCACGCGCAGGGAAAAACTGTTTTTT. The whole variable domain, filled in from reference TRBV30 and TRBJ1-4, reads SQTIHQWPATLVQPVGSPLSLECTVEGTSNPNLYWYRQAAGRGLQLLFYSVGIGQISSEVPQNLSASRPQDRQFILSSKKLLLSDSGFYLCAWRSGATRREKLFFGSGTQLSVL.

In its sample, this clone was seen a few times. The rearrangement links TRBV19 to TRBJ1-1; D is possibly TRBD1 (6 bases). Trimming removed 0 bases at V and 0 bases at J, with 14 bases between. This CDR3 is 17 amino acids long. The germline V gene has CDR1 LNHDA and CDR2 SQIVND (reference sequence). CDR3 bases: TGTGCCAGTAGTATAGACTCACAGGGTGCCCTGAACACTGAAGCTTTCTTT. Protein: CASSIDSQGALNTEAFF.

The CDR3 nucleotides are TGTGCCATCAGTGGGGGCGGGACGGAGAACTATGGCTACACCTTC. Translated: CAISGGGTENYGYTF. The chain combines TRBV10-3 with TRBJ1-2; TRBD1 might be the D (5 bases). The CDR3 consists of 15 residues. Germline V gene data show CDR1 as ENHRY and CDR2 as SYGVKD. Trimming removed 4 bases from V and 2 bases from J, with 14 bases in between.

The CDR3 spells CAWSAYRVSTEAFF. In nucleotides, the CDR3 is TGTGCCTGGAGCGCCTACAGGGTTAGCACTGAAGCTTTCTTT. The V call is TRBV30, the J call TRBJ1-1; possibly TRBD1 for D (6 bases). The CDR3 spans 14 residues. V dropped 3 bases and J dropped 4 bases, with 15 bases sitting between them. Germline V CDR1 and CDR2: GTSNPN, SVGIG (reference sequence).

The V call is TRBV5-1, the J call TRBJ1-4; 10 nucleotides line up with TRBD1. This CDR3 has 14 amino acids. V shed 5 bases and J 7 bases; nucleotides not matched to a gene: 5. Germline CDR1 SGHRS, CDR2 YFSETQ. The CDR3 nucleotides read TGCGCCAGCAGGGCCGGGACAGGGGTTGAAAAACTGTTTTTT. Encoded protein: CASRAGTGVEKLFF.

The V gene is TRBV30, the J gene TRBJ1-5; 8 bases align to TRBD1. V gave up 2 bases and J gave up 6 bases; unmatched junction bases: 6. The CDR3 has 14 residues. Germline V gene data show CDR1 as GTSNPN and CDR2 as SVGIG (reference sequence). DNA of the CDR3: TGTGCCTGGAGTCGAGCAGGGGGCGGTCAGCCCCAGCATTTT. Translation gives CAWSRAGGGQPQHF.

CDR3 bases: TGTGCCAGCAGCTTAGGAATTGACAGGGACACTGAAGCTTTCTTT. This encodes CASSLGIDRDTEAFF. The chain combines TRBV11-3 with TRBJ1-1; the match to TRBD1 covers 7 bases. The V gene's germline CDR1 is SGHNT and CDR2 YENEEA. CDR3 length: 15 residues. V lost 1 base to trimming and J lost 3 bases; unmatched junction nucleotides: 5.

The chain is built from TRBV3-1 (or the pseudogene TRBV3-2) and TRBJ2-7, with 10 bases that match TRBD1. The CDR3 length is 15 residues. Looked up from germline, CDR1 is LGHDT and CDR2 is YNNKEL (reference sequence). Trimming removed 1 base from V and 6 bases from J; junction bases left unmatched: 6. This CDR3 is CASSQGQGARVEQYF. The CDR3 DNA reads as TGTGCCAGCAGCCAAGGACAGGGGGCGCGGGTCGAGCAGTACTTC.

The J gene is TRBJ2-5, the V gene TRBV5-1, with 8 bases lining up with TRBD2. The V gene end was trimmed by 0 bases and the J gene end by 1 base; junction bases not matched to a gene: 8. The length of the CDR3 is 17 residues. Germline V gives CDR1 SGHRS, CDR2 YFSETQ. CDR3 coding DNA: TGCGCCAGCAGCTTGGGTACCGGGGGGGGCCTCCAAGAGACCCAGTACTTC. It encodes CASSLGTGGGLQETQYF.